The 25 T cell receptor beta chains below come from one sample, sequenced in a study of cytomegalovirus exposure and HLA in healthy donors. The PCR employed 60 Vbeta primers together with 13 Jbeta primers. Method: immunoSEQ multiplex PCR; TCRdb's copy keeps in-frame clones and lacks some. The sample has some 100,000 clones, roughly 85% seen once; the top ten hold about 3.9%. Input material: PBMCs. Receptors originate from a man between 25 and 39 years old in good health and CMV-seronegative.

This clone occurred once. J is TRBJ1-2 and V is TRBV30; no clear D gene. This CDR3 has 11 residues. V dropped 8 bases and J dropped 8 bases, with 15 bases sitting between them. The germline V gene has CDR1 GTSNPN and CDR2 SVGIG (reference sequence). CDR3 bases: TGTGCCCGAGGTCGCAGTTTAGGCTACACCTTC. Its translation is CARGRSLGYTF.

This chain connects TRBV27 to TRBJ1-5; the D gene is possibly TRBD1 (5 bases). The CDR3 spans 14 residues. V gave up 8 bases and J gave up 4 bases, with 15 bases separating them. The germline CDR1 and CDR2 sequences are MNHEY and SMNVEV (reference sequence). CDR3 loop: CASRGWGGNQPQHF. The DNA for the CDR3 is TGTGCCAGCCGGGGGTGGGGTGGGAATCAGCCCCAGCATTTT.

The chain links TRBV7-2 to TRBJ2-2; 8 bases agree with TRBD2. Trimming took 5 bases from V and 5 from J; bases not matched to a gene: 13. The CDR3 totals 17 residues. Germline CDR1 and CDR2: SGHTA and FQGNSA. This CDR3 reads CASSTAPAGVRTGELFF. The CDR3 nucleotides are TGTGCCAGCAGCACCGCACCAGCGGGAGTACGGACCGGGGAGCTGTTTTTT.

This sequence joins TRBV5-1 and TRBJ2-2, with TRBD1 identical over 7 bases. J gave up 5 bases and V 4 bases, and 8 bases lay outside the gene matches. CDR1 is SGHRS, CDR2 YFSETQ, per germline. This CDR3 comprises 15 residues. In DNA form, the CDR3 reads TGCGCCAGCAGCCTCCGGGACAGAAGGACCGGGGAGCTGTTTTTT. Its protein product is CASSLRDRRTGELFF.

The rearrangement joins TRBV5-1 to TRBJ2-3; a possible D gene is TRBD2 (6 bases). The CDR3 sequence is 16 residues long. Germline CDR1 and CDR2: SGHRS and YFSETQ. Trimming shortened V by 1 base and J by 2 bases, and 14 bases separated the two germline ends. This chain's CDR3 is CASSLPASASTDTQYF. The CDR3 DNA sequence: TGCGCCAGCAGCTTGCCAGCTAGCGCCTCCACAGATACGCAGTATTTT. Complete variable domain (other parts from reference TRBV5-1 and TRBJ2-3): KAGVTQTPRYLIKTRGQQVTLSCSPISGHRSVSWYQQTPGQGLQFLFEYFSETQRNKGNFPGRFSGRQFSNSRSEMNVSTLELGDSALYLCASSLPASASTDTQYFGPGTRLTVL.

V gene TRBV5-4 combines with J gene TRBJ2-7; D not resolved. CDR1 and CDR2 (germline): SGHNT, YYREEE (reference sequence). The V gene lost 5 bases and the J gene lost 2 bases, with 14 bases spanning the gap. The CDR3 length is 14 residues. The chain's CDR3 is CASSLSGPTYEQYF. The CDR3 DNA reads as TGTGCCAGCAGTCTGTCGGGTCCCACCTACGAGCAGTACTTC.

The J gene is TRBJ1-5, the V gene TRBV30; 7 nucleotides agree with TRBD1. Germline CDR1 is GTSNPN and CDR2 is SVGIG (reference sequence). With 1 base clipped from V and 2 bases from J, the junction kept 5 bases outside the gene matches. This CDR3 is 15 amino acids long. CDR3 nucleotide sequence: TGTGCCTGGAGTGGACAGGGATTAGGCAATCAGCCCCAGCATTTT. This encodes CAWSGQGLGNQPQHF.

This clone was detected a few times. This rearrangement joins TRBV6-5 to TRBJ1-1; TRBD1 might be the D (6 bases). V gave up 2 bases and J gave up 2 bases, with 15 bases separating them. Per germline, CDR1 MNHEY and CDR2 SVGAGI. CDR3 length equals 16 residues. The CDR3 nucleotides are TGTGCCAGCAGTTACCTACAGGGTTCCGGCAACACTGAAGCTTTCTTT. This codes for CASSYLQGSGNTEAFF.

The chain uses TRBV7-2 and TRBJ2-5; D may be TRBD2 (7 bases). Trimming removed 5 bases at V and 2 bases at J, with 15 bases between. The germline V gene encodes CDR1 SGHTA and CDR2 FQGNSA. This CDR3 region has 15 residues. CDR3 nucleotide sequence: TGTGCCAGCAGCCTCTTAGGGAGGGGGCAAGAGACCCAGTACTTC. Protein product: CASSLLGRGQETQYF.

The V and J genes are TRBV7-9 and TRBJ2-7, with a weak D call TRBD2 (7 bases). The germline V gene has CDR1 SEHNR and CDR2 FQNEAQ (reference sequence). V lost 1 base to trimming and J lost 2 bases, with 9 bases between them. The CDR3 totals 14 residues. CDR3 loop: CASSLEGGTYEQYF. Here the CDR3 DNA reads TGTGCCAGCAGCTTAGAGGGGGGGACCTACGAGCAGTACTTC.

This clone has a single count. The chain joins TRBV7-8 to TRBJ1-3, with D possibly TRBD1 on 6 matching bases. Trimming removed 0 bases at V and 4 bases at J, with 13 bases between. This CDR3 has 16 amino acids. CDR1 and CDR2 (germline): SGHVS, FQNEAQ. DNA for the CDR3: TGTGCCAGCAGCTTAGCAGGAACAGGGCCCGGAAACACCATATATTTT. This sequence encodes CASSLAGTGPGNTIYF.

The CDR3 loop reads CASSLERANEKLFF. CDR3 DNA: TGCGCCAGCAGCTTGGAAAGAGCTAATGAAAAACTGTTTTTT. V gene TRBV5-1 combines with J gene TRBJ1-4; D call uncertain. Germline CDR1 SGHRS, CDR2 YFSETQ. V lost 0 bases and J lost 3, with 6 bases in between. The CDR3 loop spans 14 amino acids.

The chain recombines TRBV4-1 with TRBJ2-5, with D perhaps matching TRBD1 (6 bases). Per germline, CDR1 MGHRA and CDR2 YSYEKL. The CDR3 contains 14 residues. V was shortened by 2 bases and J by 5 bases, with 12 bases between the two germline ends. CDR3 in DNA: TGCGCCAGCAGCCAACAGGGGATTCAGGAGACCCAGTACTTC. Its translation is CASSQQGIQETQYF.

The chain couples TRBV6-5 to TRBJ2-1; 11 bases fit TRBD2. The CDR3 sequence is 15 residues long. Trimming cost V 0 bases and J 8 bases; bases outside gene matches: 3. The germline gives CDR1 MNHEY, CDR2 SVGAGI. The CDR3, as DNA: TGTGCCAGCAGTTACTCGACTAGCGGGGACCATGAGCAGTTCTTC. Amino acids: CASSYSTSGDHEQFF.

The genes are TRBV7-6 and TRBJ2-7; the match to TRBD1 covers 8 bases. The germline gives CDR1 SGHVS, CDR2 FNYEAQ. V was pared by 2 bases and J by 0 bases, with 3 bases of the junction left unmatched. CDR3 length: 15 amino acids. In DNA, the CDR3 is TGTGCCAGCAGCTTAAGACAGGGGAGCTCCTACGAGCAGTACTTC. Protein: CASSLRQGSSYEQYF.

The chain employs TRBV7-3 and TRBJ2-3; D might be TRBD2 (5 bases). Trimming cost V 3 bases and J 11 bases, with 18 bases left between them. This CDR3 contains 14 residues. CDR1 is SGHTA and CDR2 is FQGTGA in the germline V gene. CDR3 in amino acids: CASSLFAGSEGQYF. The CDR3 DNA sequence: TGTGCCAGCAGCTTGTTCGCCGGATCCGAGGGGCAGTATTTT.

This chain uses TRBV29-1 with TRBJ2-7; 7 nucleotides agree with TRBD2. The germline gives CDR1 SQVTM, CDR2 ANQGSEA. The CDR3 runs to 11 residues. V gave up 4 bases and J gave up 4 bases; unmatched junction bases: 1. The CDR3 DNA is TGCAGCGTTGGGCGGGGGTACGAGCAGTACTTC. Its translation is CSVGRGYEQYF.

The chain has TRBV5-1 and TRBJ2-7; 7 positions agree with TRBD1. The trim removed 0 bases at V and 5 bases at J, leaving 11 bases unmatched. The germline gives CDR1 SGHRS, CDR2 YFSETQ. The CDR3 is 16 amino acids. Here the CDR3 reads CASSLVGETGFHEQYF. The CDR3 nucleotides are TGCGCCAGCAGCTTGGTTGGAGAGACAGGGTTCCACGAGCAGTACTTC.

V usage is TRBV27 and J usage is TRBJ2-7; TRBD2 matches 7 bases. The length of the CDR3 is 16 residues. Unmatched junction bases numbered 11, after V lost 6 bases and J lost 0 bases. Germline V gives CDR1 MNHEY, CDR2 SMNVEV (reference sequence). This chain's CDR3 is CASSRLWRENSYEQYF. In DNA form, the CDR3 reads TGTGCCAGCAGCCGGCTATGGCGGGAGAACTCCTACGAGCAGTACTTC.

The genes are TRBV4-3 and TRBJ2-3; 9 nucleotides match TRBD2. CDR1 LGHNA and CDR2 YSLEER come from the germline V gene. The CDR3 is 19 residues long. Trimming took 0 bases from V and 6 from J; bases not matched to a gene: 16. The CDR3 bases are TGCGCCAGCAGCCAAGATTGGGCTAGCGGGACCCTAATGGGGGATACGCAGTATTTT. Translation: CASSQDWASGTLMGDTQYF.

The gene calls are TRBV6-1 and TRBJ1-3; a weak D match, TRBD1 (5 bases). Trimming took off 5 bases at V and 0 bases at J, with 11 bases between the two ends. Germline assignment: CDR1 MNHNS and CDR2 SASEGT. This CDR3 region has 15 residues. The CDR3 DNA reads as TGTGCCAGCAGTCGACAGACTCCCTCTGGAAACACCATATATTTT. It codes for CASSRQTPSGNTIYF.

V is TRBV6-1 and J is TRBJ1-6; no definite D call. There are 14 residues in the CDR3. CDR1 is MNHNS and CDR2 is SASEGT in the germline V gene. Deletions cut 6 bases from V and 8 bases from J, with 14 bases between. CDR3 sequence reads: CASRSRTGDSPLHF. As DNA, the CDR3 is TGTGCCAGCAGATCCCGGACGGGAGATTCACCCCTCCACTTT.

This clone is a singleton in its sample. The rearrangement joins TRBV27 to TRBJ2-2; D is uncertain. V lost 4 bases, J lost 4 bases, and 4 bases lay in between. CDR1 is MNHEY and CDR2 is SMNVEV in the germline V gene (reference sequence). The CDR3 extends over 12 amino acids. The chain's CDR3 is CASSSFTGELFF. The CDR3 DNA sequence: TGTGCCAGCAGTTCCTTCACCGGGGAGCTGTTTTTT.

This clone was seen a single time. This CDR3 reads CASSWDREFTGELFF. CDR3 bases: TGTGCCAGCAGCTGGGACAGGGAGTTCACCGGGGAGCTGTTTTTT. The chain combines TRBV5-6 with TRBJ2-2; 9 positions agree with TRBD1. V shed 3 bases and J 4 bases; nucleotides not matched to a gene: 4. Germline V CDR1 and CDR2: SGHDT, YYEEEE. This CDR3 contains 15 residues. Full variable domain (missing parts from reference TRBV5-6 and TRBJ2-2): DAGVTQSPTHLIKTRGQQVTLRCSPKSGHDTVSWYQQALGQGPQFIFQYYEEEERQRGNFPDRFSGHQFPNYSSELNVNALLLGDSALYLCASSWDREFTGELFFGEGSRLTVL.

This clone was seen only a few times. The chain uses TRBV4-1 and TRBJ1-5, with a weak D call TRBD1 (5 bases). The CDR3 extends over 16 amino acids. Germline lookup yields CDR1 MGHRA and CDR2 YSYEKL. V lost 3 bases to trimming and J lost 4 bases, with 16 bases between them. The CDR3 DNA sequence: TGCGCCAGCAGCCATGGACCGGGGGAGGGGAATCAGCCCCAGCATTTT. Translating gives CASSHGPGEGNQPQHF.